Reported below is one T cell receptor beta chain. The target antigen is unknown. This sample was included in a study of cytomegalovirus exposure and HLA in healthy donors. Study-level points and caveats: As a later analysis revealed, the rate of TCR association differed by HLA locus, with DRB1 most and HLA-C fewest. The presence/absence work took it that sequencing depth was about the same across donors.

Researchers ran the PCR with 60 Vbeta and 13 Jbeta primers. Measured with immunoSEQ multiplex PCR; TCRdb has only the in-frame clones, and not every one. The sample lists around 150,000 clones, around 77% seen once, with approximately 2.1% in the top ten. The CDR3 contains 15 residues. Trimming stripped 4 bases from V and 7 bases from J, with 17 bases between. The germline V gene encodes CDR1 LGHNA and CDR2 YNFKEQ. The V gene is TRBV4-2, the J gene TRBJ1-5, with a tentative D call TRBD1 (6 bases). The source of this sequence is a man aged 50 or older in good health and CMV-seropositive. Sequenced: PBMCs. CDR3 nucleotides: TGTGCCAGCAGCCCCGACAGGACCTCGGGGCAGCCCCAGCATTTT. Translating it yields CASSPDRTSGQPQHF.